Listed here are 9 T cell receptor beta chains from one sample, sequenced in a study of shared clonotypes between healthy human individuals (dated by TCRdb to 2019 to 2021). Libraries came from the immunoSEQ multiplex PCR assay. The source is immuneACCESS, and TCRdb retained only in-frame sequences with V and J called. Part of the clones is not carried over; for the studies checked, unresolved V genes explain less than half of this, and the remainder is unexplained. For this sample the table gives more than 2 million clones, of which roughly 96% were detected only once. The ten top clones hold under 0.15% of the sample. The sample comprised naive CD4+ T cells sorted from blood. The sample's cell subset or site label, decoded: CD45RA+ positively selected. These receptors were collected from a man between 18 and 29 years old in good health.

The count of this clone is one. The V call is TRBV7-9, the J call TRBJ2-5; 9 bases map to TRBD2. The CDR3 totals 13 residues. Germline-derived CDR1 and CDR2 are SEHNR and FQNEAQ (reference sequence). The junction had 3 bases not matched to a gene; V was cut back by 8 bases and J by 2 bases. CDR3 loop: CASDSGGQETQYF. The CDR3 DNA reads TGTGCCAGCGATAGCGGGGGACAAGAGACCCAGTACTTC.

The rearrangement links TRBV5-4 to TRBJ2-5; D may be TRBD2 (6 bases). V was cut by 0 bases and J by 2 bases, with 14 bases left in between. This CDR3 contains 16 residues. CDR1 SGHNT and CDR2 YYREEE come from the germline V gene (reference sequence). The CDR3 coding sequence is TGTGCCAGCAGCTTGGGACGGGGACTTGGACAAGAGACCCAGTACTTC. Protein product: CASSLGRGLGQETQYF. Using reference TRBV5-4 and TRBJ2-5 for the parts outside the CDR3, the full variable domain is ETGVTQSPTHLIKTRGQQVTLRCSSQSGHNTVSWYQQALGQGPQFIFQYYREEENGRGNFPPRFSGLQFPNYSSELNVNALELDDSALYLCASSLGRGLGQETQYFGPGTRLLVL.

This clone was detected only once. The chain combines TRBV10-3 with TRBJ2-3, with 13 bases that match TRBD2. The CDR3 has 16 residues. V dropped 4 bases and J dropped 3; count of bases not matched to a gene: 4. Germline V CDR1 and CDR2: ENHRY, SYGVKD. The CDR3 DNA reads TGTGCCATCAGTGCCGGGACTAGCGGGACGACAGATACGCAGTATTTT. Amino acids: CAISAGTSGTTDTQYF.

The rearrangement joins TRBV7-8 to TRBJ2-1; 7 nucleotides agree with TRBD2. This CDR3 region has 17 residues. Trimming at V came to 5 bases and at J to 4 bases, leaving 14 bases not matched to a gene. In germline, CDR1 is SGHVS, CDR2 FQNEAQ. CDR3 protein: CASSRRFSGRDYNEQFF. The CDR3 DNA reads as TGTGCCAGCAGCCGCAGATTTAGCGGGCGAGATTACAATGAGCAGTTCTTC.

The genes are TRBV5-1 and TRBJ1-4; D call uncertain. Germline V gene lookup returns CDR1 SGHRS and CDR2 YFSETQ. CDR3 length equals 14 residues. The germline V and J ends were trimmed by 1 base and 5 bases, with 9 bases remaining between them. CDR3 coding DNA: TGCGCCAGCAGCTTGTCCGAGTCAAATGAAAAACTGTTTTTT. Amino acid sequence: CASSLSESNEKLFF. Based on the CDR3 plus reference TRBV5-1 and TRBJ1-4, the full variable domain is KAGVTQTPRYLIKTRGQQVTLSCSPISGHRSVSWYQQTPGQGLQFLFEYFSETQRNKGNFPGRFSGRQFSNSRSEMNVSTLELGDSALYLCASSLSESNEKLFFGSGTQLSVL.

The chain is built from TRBV2 and TRBJ1-3; 9 bases are shared with TRBD1. This CDR3 region has 17 residues. V shed 8 bases, J shed 1 base, and the junction held 12 bases outside the gene matches. Germline assignment: CDR1 SNHLY and CDR2 FYNNEI. The DNA for the CDR3 is TGTGCCAGCGGACTGGACCGGGACAGGGTTTCTGGAAACACCATATATTTT. Encoded protein: CASGLDRDRVSGNTIYF.

J is TRBJ2-7 and V is TRBV2; D gene ambiguous. V shed 4 bases and J shed 7 bases, with 8 bases lying between them. Germline V gene lookup returns CDR1 SNHLY and CDR2 FYNNEI. The CDR3 extends over 11 amino acids. CDR3 sequence reads: CASSGAREQYF. CDR3 nucleotides: TGTGCCAGCAGTGGGGCCAGAGAGCAGTACTTC. Looking up the rest from reference TRBV2 and TRBJ2-7 gives the full variable domain: EPEVTQTPSHQVTQMGQEVILRCVPISNHLYFYWYRQILGQKVEFLVSFYNNEISEKSEIFDDQFSVERPDGSNFTLKIRSTKLEDSAMYFCASSGAREQYFGPGTRLTVT.

CDR3: CAWSEGQGAREQYF. CDR3 nucleotides: TGTGCCTGGAGTGAGGGACAGGGGGCAAGAGAGCAGTACTTC. The gene calls are TRBV30 and TRBJ2-7; 12 positions agree with TRBD1. Germline values: CDR1 GTSNPN, CDR2 SVGIG (reference sequence). The CDR3 length is 14 residues. J lost 7 bases, V lost 1 base, and 5 bases had no gene match.

Of note for this clone: Within the sample, other DNA sequences also encode this same CDR3. V gene TRBV6-1 combines with J gene TRBJ1-3; no definite D call. The CDR3 length is 14 residues. Trimming removed 4 bases at V and 0 bases at J, with 7 bases between. Germline V gene data show CDR1 as MNHNS and CDR2 as SASEGT. The CDR3 here is CASSGQISGNTIYF. Written as DNA, the CDR3 is TGTGCCAGCAGTGGCCAGATCTCTGGAAACACCATATATTTT.